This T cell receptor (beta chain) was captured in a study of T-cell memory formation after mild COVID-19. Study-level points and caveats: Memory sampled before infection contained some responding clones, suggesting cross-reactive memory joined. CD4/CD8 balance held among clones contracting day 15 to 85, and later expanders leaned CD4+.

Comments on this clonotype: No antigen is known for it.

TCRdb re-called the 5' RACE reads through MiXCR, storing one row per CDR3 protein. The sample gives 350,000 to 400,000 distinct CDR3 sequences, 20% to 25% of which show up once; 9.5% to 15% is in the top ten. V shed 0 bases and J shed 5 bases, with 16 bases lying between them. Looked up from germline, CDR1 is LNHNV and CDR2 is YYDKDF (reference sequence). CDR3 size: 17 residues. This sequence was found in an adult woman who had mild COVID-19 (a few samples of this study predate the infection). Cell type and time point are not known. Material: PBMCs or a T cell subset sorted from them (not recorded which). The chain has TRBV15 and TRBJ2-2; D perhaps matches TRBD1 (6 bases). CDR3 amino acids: CATSRDRSTGFTGELFF. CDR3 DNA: TGTGCCACCAGCAGAGATAGGTCTACAGGGTTTACCGGGGAGCTGTTTTTT.